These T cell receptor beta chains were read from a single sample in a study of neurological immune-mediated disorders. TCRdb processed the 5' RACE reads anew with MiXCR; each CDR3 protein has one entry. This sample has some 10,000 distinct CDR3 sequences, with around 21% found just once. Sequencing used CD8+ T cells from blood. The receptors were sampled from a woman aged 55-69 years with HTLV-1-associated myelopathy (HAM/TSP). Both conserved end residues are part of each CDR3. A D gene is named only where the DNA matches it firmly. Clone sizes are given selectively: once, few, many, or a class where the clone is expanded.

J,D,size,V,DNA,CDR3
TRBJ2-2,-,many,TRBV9,TGTGCCAGCAGCGTAGGAGGGGGAAACACCGGGGAGCTGTTTTTT,CASSVGGGNTGELFF
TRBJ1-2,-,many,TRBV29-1,TGCAGCGTTCCCGGGACACTCTATGGCTACACCTTC,CSVPGTLYGYTF
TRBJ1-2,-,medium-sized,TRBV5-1,TGCGCCAGCAGCCCACAGGGCTATGGCTACACCTTC,CASSPQGYGYTF
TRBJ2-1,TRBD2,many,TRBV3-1,TGTGCCAGCATGCCGGGACTAGCCGTCAATGAGCAGTTCTTC,CASMPGLAVNEQFF
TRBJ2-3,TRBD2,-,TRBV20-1,TGCAGTGCCACTAGCGGGGGGGCACTTAGAGATACGCAGTATTTT,CSATSGGALRDTQYF
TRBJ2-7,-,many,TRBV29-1,TGCAGCGTTGCTCGTGGGGCGGGGGAGCAGTACTTC,CSVARGAGEQYF
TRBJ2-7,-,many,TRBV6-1,TGTGCCAGCACCTCCGGGACAACCTACGAGCAGTACTTC,CASTSGTTYEQYF
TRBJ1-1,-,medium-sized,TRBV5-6,TGTGCCAGCAGATTGGGGGGCACTGAAGCTTTCTTT,CASRLGGTEAFF
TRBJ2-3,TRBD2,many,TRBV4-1,TGCGCCAGCAGCCGTAGCGGGGGGGGCTCGACCACAGATACGCAGTATTTT,CASSRSGGGSTTDTQYF
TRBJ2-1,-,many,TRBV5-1,TGCGCCAGCAGCTTGGTGGCGTGGGGGGTGAATGAGCAGTTCTTC,CASSLVAWGVNEQFF
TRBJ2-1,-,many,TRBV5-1,TGCGCCAGCAGCTTGCGCTCTCGGGGAGGCTACTCCTACAATGAGCAGTTCTTC,CASSLRSRGGYSYNEQFF
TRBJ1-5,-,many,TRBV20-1,TGCAGTGCTAGAGATCTTAGGGCCCCCAATCAGCCCCAGCATTTT,CSARDLRAPNQPQHF
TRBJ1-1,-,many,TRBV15,TGTGCCACCAGCAGAGGTCGGGGGGGGACTGAAGCTTTCTTT,CATSRGRGGTEAFF
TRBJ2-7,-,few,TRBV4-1,TGCGCCAGCAGCCAAGATTCATCATCGGGGCCGGAGCAGTACTTC,CASSQDSSSGPEQYF
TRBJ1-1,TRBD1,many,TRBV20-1,TGCAGTGCTACACCTACAGGGGTCGGCACTGAAGCTTTCTTT,CSATPTGVGTEAFF
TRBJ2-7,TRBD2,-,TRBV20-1,TGCAGTGCTACCCGGCGGGGGGGGATCTACGAGCAGTACTTC,CSATRRGGIYEQYF
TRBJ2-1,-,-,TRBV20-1,TGCAGTGCTAGAGATCCCAAAGGGGGATCTTATCAGTTCTTC,CSARDPKGGSYQFF
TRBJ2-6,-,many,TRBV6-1,TGTGCCAGCAGTGACAACTCTGGGGCCAACGTCCTGACTTTC,CASSDNSGANVLTF
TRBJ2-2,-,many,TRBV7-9,TGTGCCAGCAGTTCCCACTTTGTGGGTCGCACCGGGGAGCTGTTTTTT,CASSSHFVGRTGELFF
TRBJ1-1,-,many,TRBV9,TGTGCCAGCAGCGGCCGCCTAGTGGGTTCCGCTGAAGCTTTCTTT,CASSGRLVGSAEAFF
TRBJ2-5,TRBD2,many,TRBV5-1,TGCGCCAGCAGGACTAGCGCCTATCAAGAGACCCAGTACTTC,CASRTSAYQETQYF
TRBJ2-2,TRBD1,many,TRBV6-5,TGTGCCAGCAGTTACCTTCACAGGGGGCTAGCCACCGGGGAGCTGTTTTTT,CASSYLHRGLATGELFF
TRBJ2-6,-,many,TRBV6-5,TGTGCCACCGATGGTGGGGCTGGGGCCAACGTCCTGACTTTC,CATDGGAGANVLTF
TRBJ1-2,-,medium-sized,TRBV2,TGTGCCAGCAGTGATGTTGAAAATTCAGCTGGCTACACCTTC,CASSDVENSAGYTF
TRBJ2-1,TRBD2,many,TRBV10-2,TGCGCCAGCAGTGTTAGCGGGGGGCCCAATGAGCAGTTCTTC,CASSVSGGPNEQFF
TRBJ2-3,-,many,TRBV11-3,TGTGCCAGCAGCCCGCGTGGGAGTGCAGATACGCAGTATTTT,CASSPRGSADTQYF
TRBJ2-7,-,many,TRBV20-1,TGCAGTGCTAGGGGGGACCCTAGAGGTTTCTACGAGCAGTACTTC,CSARGDPRGFYEQYF
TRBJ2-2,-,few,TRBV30,TGTGCCTGGAGTCCAGGGGACCTCGTCACCGGGGAGCTGTTTTTT,CAWSPGDLVTGELFF
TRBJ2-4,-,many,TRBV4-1,TGCGCCAGCAGCCAAGAGGAAGCCAAAAACATTCAGTACTTC,CASSQEEAKNIQYF
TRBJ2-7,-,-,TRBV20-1,TGCAGTGCTAGAGGGGTAGGGACTCAGATCTACGAGCAGTACTTC,CSARGVGTQIYEQYF
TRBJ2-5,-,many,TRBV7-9,TGTGCCAGCAGCCTTTTCCGGGAGACCCAGTACTTC,CASSLFRETQYF
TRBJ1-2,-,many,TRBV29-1,TGCAGCGGCCGGGAGGACTATGGCTACACCTTC,CSGREDYGYTF
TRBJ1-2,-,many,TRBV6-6,TGTGCCACTCAACAGGGATTCAACTATGGCTACACCTTC,CATQQGFNYGYTF